This passage covers 29 T cell receptor beta chains from one sample sequenced in a study of blood T cell repertoires in COVID-19. TCRdb's table, derived via immunoSEQ multiplex PCR, lists solely in-frame clones and lacks some. This table holds around 80,000 clones, about three quarters found once. Sequenced material: peripheral blood. The receptors were sampled from a man aged 50 to 60 with active or convalescent COVID-19.

This rearrangement joins TRBV18 to TRBJ2-5, with a possible D match to TRBD1 (5 bases). Germline CDR1 is KGHSH and CDR2 is LQKENI. This CDR3 is 14 amino acids long. Deletions cut 1 base from V and 0 bases from J, with 6 bases between. The CDR3 DNA is TGTGCCAGCTCACCACAGACAGACCAAGAGACCCAGTACTTC. This encodes CASSPQTDQETQYF.

The chain combines TRBV6-2 or TRBV6-3 with TRBJ1-1; TRBD1 is a possible D gene (6 bases). Germline V gene lookup returns CDR1 MNHEY and CDR2 SVGEGT. The CDR3 runs 13 residues. V lost 7 bases to trimming and J lost 7 bases, with 16 bases between them. The CDR3 DNA sequence: TGTGCCAGCATCCCGGGGGCTGGGGTTGAAGCTTTCTTT. Protein sequence: CASIPGAGVEAFF.

This clone was observed once. The chain employs TRBV11-2 and TRBJ1-6, with 8 bases lining up with TRBD1. This CDR3 has 14 amino acids. V shed 6 bases, J shed 10 bases, and the junction held 8 bases outside the gene matches. Per germline, CDR1 SGHAT and CDR2 FQNNGV. The chain's CDR3 is CASSTDRVVSPLHF. Written as DNA, the CDR3 is TGTGCCAGCAGTACGGACAGGGTAGTCTCACCCCTCCACTTT.

The gene calls are TRBV12-5 and TRBJ2-2; D is ambiguous. Deletions cut 0 bases from V and 0 bases from J, with 11 bases between. Germline CDR1 and CDR2: LGHNT and FRNRAP. This CDR3 is 17 amino acids long. CDR3 in amino acids: CASGLVPQATNTGELFF. CDR3 sequence (DNA): TGTGCTAGTGGTTTGGTCCCCCAAGCTACGAACACCGGGGAGCTGTTTTTT.

V and J are TRBV30 and TRBJ2-2; D is perhaps TRBD2 (5 bases). The germline V gene encodes CDR1 GTSNPN and CDR2 SVGIG (reference sequence). The V end was cut by 1 base, the J end by 4 bases, with 7 bases between. The CDR3 extends over 13 amino acids. The CDR3 region has the DNA TGTGCCTGGAGTGGACGGGGCACCGGGGAGCTGTTTTTT. Encoded protein: CAWSGRGTGELFF.

V and J are TRBV10-1 and TRBJ2-3, with 8 nucleotides matching TRBD1. The CDR3 extends over 13 amino acids. V lost 5 bases and J lost 8; bases outside the gene matches: 6. The V gene's germline CDR1 is WNHNN and CDR2 SYGVQD (reference sequence). CDR3 protein: CASSRQGRGTQYF. The DNA of the CDR3 is TGCGCCAGCAGTAGACAGGGGAGAGGTACGCAGTATTTT.

The rearrangement uses TRBV3-1 (or the pseudogene TRBV3-2) and TRBJ1-2; unclear D gene. Germline CDR1 and CDR2: LGHDT and YNNKEL (reference sequence). Trimming took off 0 bases at V and 8 bases at J, with 7 bases between the two ends. The CDR3 length is 12 residues. The CDR3, as DNA: TGTGCCAGCAGCCAAGACGCGGTAGGCTACACCTTC. This sequence encodes CASSQDAVGYTF.

This clone is deemed medium-sized. The chain links TRBV7-8 to TRBJ1-5, with D unresolved. Germline V gene data show CDR1 as SGHVS and CDR2 as FQNEAQ. Trimming took 1 base from V and 1 from J, leaving 8 bases between them. There are 15 residues in the CDR3. The CDR3 loop is CASSLVWASNQPQHF. In DNA, the CDR3 is TGTGCCAGCAGCTTAGTCTGGGCCAGCAATCAGCCCCAGCATTTT.

The rearrangement uses TRBV20-1 and TRBJ1-2; no definite D call. V lost 3 bases, J lost 4 bases, and 18 bases lay in between. There are 15 residues in the CDR3. Germline values: CDR1 DFQATT, CDR2 SNEGSKA (reference sequence). The CDR3 sequence: CSASPGSTPFYGYTF. The CDR3 DNA sequence: TGCAGTGCTAGTCCGGGGTCGACTCCCTTCTATGGCTACACCTTC.

The chain combines TRBV19 with TRBJ2-5; 9 bases are a match to TRBD2. There are 14 residues in the CDR3. Germline CDR1 reads LNHDA; CDR2 reads SQIVND (reference sequence). Trimming removed 4 bases from V and 5 bases from J; junction bases left unmatched: 5. The DNA for the CDR3 is TGTGCCAGTAGTAGCGGGGGGGCCCGTGAGACCCAGTACTTC. This sequence encodes CASSSGGARETQYF.

The chain employs TRBV10-3 and TRBJ1-1; TRBD1 agrees at 9 bases. V shed 6 bases and J 6 bases; nucleotides not matched to a gene: 5. Germline lookup yields CDR1 ENHRY and CDR2 SYGVKD. The CDR3 is 13 amino acids. The CDR3 here is CAIRGTGSPEAFF. The CDR3 nucleotides are TGTGCCATCAGGGGGACAGGGAGCCCTGAAGCTTTCTTT.

The CDR3: CAGRKTGGREQYF. The CDR3 DNA sequence: TGTGCCGGACGAAAGACAGGGGGCCGCGAGCAGTACTTC. The rearrangement joins TRBV5-8 to TRBJ2-7; 10 bases map to TRBD1. This CDR3 has 13 residues. V shed 10 bases and J 6 bases; nucleotides not matched to a gene: 10. In germline, CDR1 is SGHTS, CDR2 YDEGEE.

The chain recombines TRBV3-1 (or the pseudogene TRBV3-2) with TRBJ2-3, with a tentative D call TRBD1 (6 bases). The CDR3 runs 15 residues. Germline-derived CDR1 and CDR2 are LGHDT and YNNKEL (reference sequence). Trimming pared 2 bases from V and 6 bases from J, leaving 15 bases between. CDR3 DNA sequence: TGTGCCAGCAGCCAATTAGTGGGGGCTGGGGATACGCAGTATTTT. It specifies CASSQLVGAGDTQYF.

The CDR3 is CASSFREGSEQFF. Here the CDR3 DNA reads TGTGCCAGCAGTTTCCGGGAGGGGAGTGAGCAGTTCTTC. The chain joins TRBV27 to TRBJ2-1; 8 nucleotides line up with TRBD2. The germline gives CDR1 MNHEY, CDR2 SMNVEV (reference sequence). The junction had 4 bases not matched to a gene; V was cut back by 3 bases and J by 9 bases. The CDR3 has 13 residues.

This clone was seen just once. The CDR3, as DNA: TGTGCCAGCAGCCCTGGACAGGGGGCAGGTACGCAGTATTTT. Its translation is CASSPGQGAGTQYF. This chain links TRBV7-2 with TRBJ2-3; 11 bases line up with TRBD1. Germline CDR1 and CDR2: SGHTA and FQGNSA. The CDR3 is 14 amino acids. Losses at the gene ends were 5 bases for V and 8 bases for J; bases not matched to a gene: 6.

The chain uses TRBV27 and TRBJ1-5, with D unclear. Per germline, CDR1 MNHEY and CDR2 SMNVEV (reference sequence). The length of the CDR3 is 16 residues. The V end was cut by 3 bases, the J end by 3 bases, with 15 bases between. In DNA, the CDR3 is TGTGCCAGCAGTTTGTCAAGTGGCAGAATCAATCAGCCCCAGCATTTT. As protein: CASSLSSGRINQPQHF.

The V and J genes are TRBV6-2 or TRBV6-3 and TRBJ2-1; 10 nucleotides align to TRBD2. V lost 2 bases to trimming and J lost 5 bases; unmatched junction nucleotides: 15. This CDR3 has 19 residues. Per germline, CDR1 MNHEY and CDR2 SVGEGT. CDR3 DNA sequence: TGTGCCAGCAGTTACCTTGGGGTAGCGGGGGGTCCTAAGAACAATGAGCAGTTCTTC. Translation gives CASSYLGVAGGPKNNEQFF.

The genes are TRBV28 and TRBJ1-5; the D gene is possibly TRBD1 (6 bases). CDR1 is MDHEN and CDR2 is SYDVKM in the germline V gene. The CDR3 consists of 13 residues. V was pared by 10 bases and J by 7 bases, with 17 bases between. CDR3 sequence (DNA): TGTGCCAATTCAAAGGGGGTGGACCAGCCCCAGCATTTT. Protein sequence: CANSKGVDQPQHF.

The chain links TRBV4-2 to TRBJ1-4; 8 bases are a match to TRBD1. Germline assignment: CDR1 LGHNA and CDR2 YNFKEQ. The CDR3 runs 19 residues. J lost 0 bases, V lost 1 base, and 10 bases had no gene match. The CDR3 reads CASSQVIAGQGATNEKLFF. DNA of the CDR3: TGTGCCAGCAGCCAAGTAATCGCCGGACAGGGAGCAACTAATGAAAAACTGTTTTTT.

The V call is TRBV25-1, the J call TRBJ1-1, with unresolved D. Deletions cut 11 bases from V and 3 bases from J, with 10 bases between. The CDR3 loop spans 11 amino acids. Germline V gene lookup returns CDR1 MGHDK and CDR2 SYGVNS. CDR3 region: CAARTYTEAFF. The CDR3 DNA follows: TGTGCCGCCCGCACTTACACTGAAGCTTTCTTT.

This sequence joins TRBV29-1 and TRBJ1-1; D unclear. The CDR3 sequence is 14 residues long. Germline V gene sequence: CDR1 SQVTM, CDR2 ANQGSEA. V dropped 7 bases and J dropped 1 base, with 16 bases sitting between them. CDR3 sequence reads: CSAEGQARNTEAFF. The CDR3 bases are TGCAGCGCCGAAGGTCAGGCTCGGAACACTGAAGCTTTCTTT.

The chain uses TRBV5-6 and TRBJ2-7; D is ambiguous. Trimming pared 1 base from V and 4 bases from J, leaving 18 bases between. The germline CDR1 and CDR2 sequences are SGHDT and YYEEEE. The CDR3 runs to 16 residues. Here the CDR3 reads CASSLYGEARRYEQYF. The CDR3 DNA reads as TGTGCCAGCAGCTTGTACGGCGAAGCCCGCAGGTACGAGCAGTACTTC.

The chain recombines TRBV5-6 with TRBJ1-4, with D possibly TRBD1 on 5 matching bases. Trimming shortened V by 0 bases and J by 7 bases, and 10 bases separated the two germline ends. Germline loops: CDR1 SGHDT, CDR2 YYEEEE. This CDR3 is built from 14 residues. The CDR3 loop is CASSLVGTGEKLFF. DNA of the CDR3: TGTGCCAGCAGCTTGGTAGGGACTGGTGAAAAACTGTTTTTT.

The rearrangement uses TRBV7-8 and TRBJ2-1; D uncertain. With 5 bases removed from V and 7 bases from J, the gap between germline ends came to 9 bases. Looked up from germline, CDR1 is SGHVS and CDR2 is FQNEAQ. This CDR3 has 12 amino acids. CDR3 in DNA: TGTGCCAGCAGCCCCCAGCGTAATGAGCAGTTCTTC. This codes for CASSPQRNEQFF.

V and J are TRBV5-5 and TRBJ1-4; 9 bases map to TRBD1. The CDR3 loop spans 13 amino acids. The V segment lost 4 bases and the J segment 8 bases; nucleotides outside the gene matches: 3. Germline loops: CDR1 SGHKS, CDR2 YYEKEE (reference sequence). The DNA for the CDR3 is TGTGCCAGCAGCGCGGACAGGGGCGAAAAACTGTTTTTT. Translation gives CASSADRGEKLFF.

The chain uses TRBV5-6 and TRBJ2-5; 10 bases map to TRBD1. CDR3 length: 17 residues. The junction had 15 bases not matched to a gene; V was cut back by 7 bases and J by 3 bases. Germline lookup yields CDR1 SGHDT and CDR2 YYEEEE. In nucleotides, the CDR3 is TGTGCCAGCCATATTGGGTTCGGGACAGGGGATGAAGAGACCCAGTACTTC. Its protein is CASHIGFGTGDEETQYF.

The J gene is TRBJ2-5, the V gene TRBV3-1 (or the pseudogene TRBV3-2); a possible D gene is TRBD2 (5 bases). The V end was cut by 3 bases, the J end by 2 bases, with 7 bases between. The CDR3 is 13 residues long. Germline V lookup: CDR1 LGHDT, CDR2 YNNKEL (reference sequence). CDR3 bases: TGTGCCAGCAGCCAGCAGCGGCAAGAGACCCAGTACTTC. Protein product: CASSQQRQETQYF.

The chain is built from TRBV10-2 and TRBJ2-5, with 7 bases identical to TRBD2. The CDR3 totals 16 residues. With 2 bases clipped from V and 3 bases from J, the junction kept 9 bases outside the gene matches. Germline V CDR1 and CDR2: WSHSY, SAAADI. The DNA of the CDR3 is TGCGCCAGCAGTGAGCCCCGCGTGGGGGGGGAAGAGACCCAGTACTTC. This sequence encodes CASSEPRVGGEETQYF.

CDR3 amino acids: CASSFQTGGEGLVYGYTF. For the CDR3, the DNA is TGCGCCAGCAGCTTCCAGACAGGGGGCGAAGGACTGGTCTATGGCTACACCTTC. The chain joins TRBV5-1 to TRBJ1-2, with TRBD1 matching over 10 bases. With V trimmed by 2 bases and J by 4 bases, 14 bases remained unmatched. CDR3 length: 18 residues. Germline V gene data show CDR1 as SGHRS and CDR2 as YFSETQ.